This T cell receptor beta chain was sequenced in a study of control samples from healthy donors and cancer patients. Between the trimmed V and J ends, which lost 0 bases and 0 bases, there was a span of 7 bases. The CDR3 covers 16 residues. Germline CDR1 reads SGHDT; CDR2 reads YYEEEE. TCRdb's copy holds only in-frame clones and misses some; the assay was immunoSEQ multiplex PCR. This sample carries about 100,000 clones, around four fifths of them seen once, and the ten largest clones take under 8.5%. The chain uses TRBV5-6 and TRBJ2-6; D call uncertain. This clonotype originated in a man in his late teens or twenties in good health. Sample: blood. CDR3 sequence reads: CASSLGQLSGANVLTF. The DNA of the CDR3 is TGTGCCAGCAGCTTGGGTCAGCTCTCTGGGGCCAACGTCCTGACTTTC.